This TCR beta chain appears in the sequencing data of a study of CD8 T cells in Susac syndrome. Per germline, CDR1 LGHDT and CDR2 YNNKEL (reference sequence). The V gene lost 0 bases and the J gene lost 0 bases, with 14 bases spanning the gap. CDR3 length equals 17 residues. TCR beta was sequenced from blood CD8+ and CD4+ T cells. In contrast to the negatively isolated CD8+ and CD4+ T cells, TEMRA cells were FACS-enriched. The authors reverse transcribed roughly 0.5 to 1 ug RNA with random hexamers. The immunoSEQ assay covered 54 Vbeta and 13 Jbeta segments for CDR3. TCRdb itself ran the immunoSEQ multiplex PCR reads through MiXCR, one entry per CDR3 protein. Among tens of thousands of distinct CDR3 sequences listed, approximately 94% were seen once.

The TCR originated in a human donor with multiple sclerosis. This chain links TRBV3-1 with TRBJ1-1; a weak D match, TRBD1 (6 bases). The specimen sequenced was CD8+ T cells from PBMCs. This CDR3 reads CASSQDRSTGLNTEAFF. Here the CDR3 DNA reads TGTGCCAGCAGCCAAGATCGATCAACAGGGTTGAACACTGAAGCTTTCTTT.